A selection of T cell receptor beta chains follows, all from one sample in a study of blood T cell repertoires in COVID-19. TCRdb's table, derived via immunoSEQ multiplex PCR, lists solely in-frame clones and lacks some. The table shows some 330,000 clones, with roughly nine tenths occurring only once. The sample comprised peripheral blood. Receptor source: a young woman with COVID-19, enrolled during active disease. CDR3s include the opening cysteine and the closing phenylalanine or tryptophan. Each record gives: J gene, clone size, D gene, V gene, CDR3 DNA, CDR3 protein. D genes are given only for firm matches. Clone sizes are given selectively: once, few, many, or a class where the clone is expanded.

j_call: TRBJ1-1; clone_size: NA; d_call: NA; v_call: TRBV4-1; cdr3_nt: TGCGCCAGCAGCCACCCGGCGGGGACGAACACTGAAGCTTTCTTT; cdr3_aa: CASSHPAGTNTEAFF
j_call: TRBJ2-7; clone_size: NA; d_call: TRBD2; v_call: TRBV6-2/TRBV6-3; cdr3_nt: TGTGCCAGCAGTCCGTGGGAGGGCGGGGAGCAGTACTTC; cdr3_aa: CASSPWEGGEQYF
j_call: TRBJ2-3; clone_size: NA; d_call: TRBD1; v_call: TRBV5-1; cdr3_nt: TGCGCCAGCAGCTTGGCCTTTGACAGGGGGCTTGGAGATACGCAGTATTTT; cdr3_aa: CASSLAFDRGLGDTQYF
j_call: TRBJ1-5; clone_size: NA; d_call: NA; v_call: TRBV5-1; cdr3_nt: TGCGCCAGCAGCTTGGAAGGCGGTCAGCCCCAGCATTTT; cdr3_aa: CASSLEGGQPQHF
j_call: TRBJ1-1; clone_size: once; d_call: TRBD1; v_call: TRBV6-1; cdr3_nt: TGTGCCAGCACCCAGGGACAGGGAGGGACTGAAGCTTTCTTT; cdr3_aa: CASTQGQGGTEAFF
j_call: TRBJ1-2; clone_size: NA; d_call: NA; v_call: TRBV15; cdr3_nt: TGTGCCACCAGCAGAGTCAGGGAACGGTACGGCTACACCTTC; cdr3_aa: CATSRVRERYGYTF
j_call: TRBJ2-7; clone_size: NA; d_call: NA; v_call: TRBV7-2; cdr3_nt: TGTGCCAGCAGCTGGAGGGGAGCATCCTACGAGCAGTACTTC; cdr3_aa: CASSWRGASYEQYF
j_call: TRBJ2-5; clone_size: NA; d_call: NA; v_call: TRBV11-3; cdr3_nt: TGTGCCAGCAGCTCGGTGCAGGGAATTTTGGAGACCCAGTACTTC; cdr3_aa: CASSSVQGILETQYF
j_call: TRBJ1-1; clone_size: NA; d_call: TRBD1; v_call: TRBV6-1; cdr3_nt: TGTGCCAGCAGTGAGCGGACAGGGATGAACACTGAAGCTTTCTTT; cdr3_aa: CASSERTGMNTEAFF
j_call: TRBJ1-1; clone_size: few; d_call: NA; v_call: TRBV5-5; cdr3_nt: TGTGCCAGCAGGAACAGGCCGAACACTGAAGCTTTCTTT; cdr3_aa: CASRNRPNTEAFF
j_call: TRBJ2-7; clone_size: NA; d_call: TRBD1; v_call: TRBV28; cdr3_nt: TGTGCCAGCAGTTCGAGTCCCGGGACAGGGTCGGGGTCCTACGAGCAGTACTTC; cdr3_aa: CASSSSPGTGSGSYEQYF
j_call: TRBJ2-5; clone_size: NA; d_call: TRBD2; v_call: TRBV9; cdr3_nt: TGTGCCAGCAGCCACCACGGCGGGACTAGGAGTACGGAGACCCAGTACTTC; cdr3_aa: CASSHHGGTRSTETQYF
j_call: TRBJ2-5; clone_size: NA; d_call: NA; v_call: TRBV29-1; cdr3_nt: TGCAGCGTTCGGACAACAATAAGGGCAGAGACCCAGTACTTC; cdr3_aa: CSVRTTIRAETQYF
j_call: TRBJ1-1; clone_size: NA; d_call: NA; v_call: TRBV2; cdr3_nt: TGTGCCAGCAGATTATCTGAACAGGGAAACACTGAAGCTTTCTTT; cdr3_aa: CASRLSEQGNTEAFF
j_call: TRBJ1-3; clone_size: NA; d_call: NA; v_call: TRBV21-1; cdr3_nt: TGTGCCAGCCCCCGGCAGGGCCCTAGCTCTGGAAACACCATATATTTT; cdr3_aa: CASPRQGPSSGNTIYF
j_call: TRBJ2-7; clone_size: NA; d_call: TRBD1; v_call: TRBV18; cdr3_nt: TGTGCCAGCTCACGGCCGGGACAGGGAATCCACGAGCAGTACTTC; cdr3_aa: CASSRPGQGIHEQYF
j_call: TRBJ2-7; clone_size: few; d_call: TRBD2; v_call: TRBV5-1; cdr3_nt: TGCGCCAGCAGCCAGACTAGCGGGGGGCCAGGCGAGCAGTACTTC; cdr3_aa: CASSQTSGGPGEQYF
j_call: TRBJ2-7; clone_size: NA; d_call: NA; v_call: TRBV21-1; cdr3_nt: TGTGCCAGCAACAGCTACGAGCAGTACTTC; cdr3_aa: CASNSYEQYF
j_call: TRBJ2-2; clone_size: NA; d_call: NA; v_call: TRBV10-2; cdr3_nt: TGCGCCAGCAGTTCCTTGGGAGGTCCCGGGGAGCTGTTTTTT; cdr3_aa: CASSSLGGPGELFF
j_call: TRBJ2-1; clone_size: NA; d_call: TRBD1; v_call: TRBV5-1; cdr3_nt: TGCGCCAGCAGCTTAGGGACAGGGACTTACAATGAGCAGTTCTTC; cdr3_aa: CASSLGTGTYNEQFF
j_call: TRBJ1-5; clone_size: NA; d_call: NA; v_call: TRBV21-1; cdr3_nt: TGTGCCAGCAGATCCGTTTATAGCAATCAGCCCCAGCATTTT; cdr3_aa: CASRSVYSNQPQHF
j_call: TRBJ1-5; clone_size: NA; d_call: TRBD1; v_call: TRBV2; cdr3_nt: TGTGCCAGCAGTGATTGGGACAGGGGGCGCGGTTTTGGTCAGCCCCAGCATTTT; cdr3_aa: CASSDWDRGRGFGQPQHF
j_call: TRBJ1-5; clone_size: NA; d_call: NA; v_call: TRBV19; cdr3_nt: TGTGCCAGTTGTTTAGTCCGAGGCAATCAGCCCCAGCATTTT; cdr3_aa: CASCLVRGNQPQHF
j_call: TRBJ2-7; clone_size: NA; d_call: NA; v_call: TRBV12-3/TRBV12-4; cdr3_nt: TGTGCCAGCAGTTTAACGGGTAACTACGAGCAGTACTTC; cdr3_aa: CASSLTGNYEQYF
j_call: TRBJ2-1; clone_size: NA; d_call: TRBD1; v_call: TRBV3-1/TRBV3-2; cdr3_nt: TGTGCCAGCAGCCAAGGGGACAGGGGGAGATTCTTC; cdr3_aa: CASSQGDRGRFF
j_call: TRBJ1-4; clone_size: NA; d_call: TRBD1; v_call: TRBV5-1; cdr3_nt: TGCGCCAGCAGCCCTTCAACAGGGGGGACTAATGAAAAACTGTTTTTT; cdr3_aa: CASSPSTGGTNEKLFF
j_call: TRBJ2-3; clone_size: once; d_call: NA; v_call: TRBV7-9; cdr3_nt: TGTGCCAGCAGCTTCGGGGTAGGCCTTTTAGATACGCAGTATTTT; cdr3_aa: CASSFGVGLLDTQYF
j_call: TRBJ2-4; clone_size: NA; d_call: TRBD2; v_call: TRBV19; cdr3_nt: TGTGCCAGTAGTATAGTAAACGCGGCGGGGAGGGACATTCAGTACTTC; cdr3_aa: CASSIVNAAGRDIQYF
j_call: TRBJ2-3; clone_size: NA; d_call: NA; v_call: TRBV11-2; cdr3_nt: TGTGCCAGCAGCTTCCCAGGGGTCACAGATACGCAGTATTTT; cdr3_aa: CASSFPGVTDTQYF
j_call: TRBJ2-5; clone_size: NA; d_call: NA; v_call: TRBV5-1; cdr3_nt: TGCGCCAGCAGCTTGGGTGCTAGCAACTACGGAGAGACCCAGTACTTC; cdr3_aa: CASSLGASNYGETQYF
j_call: TRBJ1-6; clone_size: NA; d_call: NA; v_call: TRBV6-1; cdr3_nt: TGTGCCAGCAGTGAAATATGGGGGGGCGCTTCTAATTCACCCCTCCACTTT; cdr3_aa: CASSEIWGGASNSPLHF
j_call: TRBJ2-1; clone_size: NA; d_call: NA; v_call: TRBV28; cdr3_nt: TGTGCCAGCAGCCCCCTTCGGGACATTGACAATGAGCAGTTCTTC; cdr3_aa: CASSPLRDIDNEQFF
j_call: TRBJ2-2; clone_size: once; d_call: TRBD2; v_call: TRBV4-2; cdr3_nt: TGTGCCAGCAGCCAAACACCGGGACTAGCGGGATACCAAACCGGGGAGCTGTTTTTT; cdr3_aa: CASSQTPGLAGYQTGELFF
j_call: TRBJ1-2; clone_size: NA; d_call: NA; v_call: TRBV28; cdr3_nt: TGTGCCAGCACCTGGGGGCTGGGGGGCTACACCTTC; cdr3_aa: CASTWGLGGYTF
j_call: TRBJ1-4; clone_size: NA; d_call: NA; v_call: TRBV2; cdr3_nt: TGTGCCAGCACTCGGCAGGGCGTAAATGAAAAACTGTTTTTT; cdr3_aa: CASTRQGVNEKLFF
j_call: TRBJ2-6; clone_size: once; d_call: TRBD2; v_call: TRBV6-5; cdr3_nt: TGTGCCAGCAGTCGGGGGGATGGGGCCAACGTCCTGACTTTC; cdr3_aa: CASSRGDGANVLTF
j_call: TRBJ1-3; clone_size: NA; d_call: NA; v_call: TRBV9; cdr3_nt: TGTGCCAGCAGCGTAGTCGGTTCCTCTGGAAACACCATATATTTT; cdr3_aa: CASSVVGSSGNTIYF
j_call: TRBJ1-4; clone_size: NA; d_call: TRBD1; v_call: TRBV30; cdr3_nt: TGTGCCTGGAGTGTACAGGGGAAGACTAATGAAAAACTGTTTTTT; cdr3_aa: CAWSVQGKTNEKLFF
j_call: TRBJ2-4; clone_size: NA; d_call: NA; v_call: TRBV6-5; cdr3_nt: TGTGCCAGCAGCCCCGCGATCTTAGCCAAAAACATTCAGTACTTC; cdr3_aa: CASSPAILAKNIQYF
j_call: TRBJ1-6; clone_size: NA; d_call: NA; v_call: TRBV5-5; cdr3_nt: TGTGCCAGCAGCGCTGAACGGGGTGCCCATAATTCACCCCTCCACTTT; cdr3_aa: CASSAERGAHNSPLHF
j_call: TRBJ1-1; clone_size: NA; d_call: TRBD1; v_call: TRBV27; cdr3_nt: TGTGCCAGCAGTCCCCAGGGCAGGGGGGACACTGAAGCTTTCTTT; cdr3_aa: CASSPQGRGDTEAFF
j_call: TRBJ1-2; clone_size: NA; d_call: TRBD1; v_call: TRBV7-9; cdr3_nt: TGTGCCAGCACCAACAGGGGGCAAGGCTATGGCTACACCTTC; cdr3_aa: CASTNRGQGYGYTF
j_call: TRBJ1-3; clone_size: NA; d_call: NA; v_call: TRBV5-1; cdr3_nt: TGCGCCAGCAGCTTGACGGGGACTTCATTTGGAAACACCATATATTTT; cdr3_aa: CASSLTGTSFGNTIYF
j_call: TRBJ2-2; clone_size: NA; d_call: NA; v_call: TRBV4-1; cdr3_nt: TGCGCCAGCAGCCAAGATTCGGGGAACACCGGGGAGCTGTTTTTT; cdr3_aa: CASSQDSGNTGELFF
j_call: TRBJ1-5; clone_size: NA; d_call: NA; v_call: TRBV27; cdr3_nt: TGTGCCAGCAGTTTAGACCGAGGGGGGCCCCAGCATTTT; cdr3_aa: CASSLDRGGPQHF
j_call: TRBJ1-6; clone_size: NA; d_call: NA; v_call: TRBV4-1; cdr3_nt: TGCGCCAGCAGCCAAGAGTCCACTCTACCCCTCCACTTT; cdr3_aa: CASSQESTLPLHF
j_call: TRBJ1-6; clone_size: NA; d_call: TRBD1; v_call: TRBV5-1; cdr3_nt: TGCGCCAGCAGCCCCAGGACAGGCCCTAGGGGACCCCTCCACTTT; cdr3_aa: CASSPRTGPRGPLHF
j_call: TRBJ2-1; clone_size: NA; d_call: TRBD2; v_call: TRBV11-3; cdr3_nt: TGTGCCAGCAGCTTTAAGCGGGGGGGCCGGGATGAGCAGTTCTTC; cdr3_aa: CASSFKRGGRDEQFF
j_call: TRBJ2-3; clone_size: NA; d_call: NA; v_call: TRBV7-3; cdr3_nt: TGTGCCAGCAGCTTATTCAGCGGTGGGACACGAGATACGCAGTATTTT; cdr3_aa: CASSLFSGGTRDTQYF
j_call: TRBJ2-3; clone_size: once; d_call: TRBD1; v_call: TRBV6-6; cdr3_nt: TGTGCCAGCAGTTCACAGGGACAGCTGATTGGAGATACGCAGTATTTT; cdr3_aa: CASSSQGQLIGDTQYF
j_call: TRBJ2-1; clone_size: few; d_call: NA; v_call: TRBV5-6; cdr3_nt: TGTGCCAGCAGCTTGGGGGCTCCATCCTACAATGAGCAGTTCTTC; cdr3_aa: CASSLGAPSYNEQFF
j_call: TRBJ2-3; clone_size: NA; d_call: NA; v_call: TRBV5-6; cdr3_nt: TGTGCCAGCAGCTTGGCAGGGGCACACACAGATACGCAGTATTTT; cdr3_aa: CASSLAGAHTDTQYF
j_call: TRBJ2-1; clone_size: NA; d_call: TRBD1; v_call: TRBV5-4; cdr3_nt: TGTGCCAGCAGCCGTTCGCGGGACAGGGTCAGTGAGCAGTTCTTC; cdr3_aa: CASSRSRDRVSEQFF
j_call: TRBJ1-4; clone_size: NA; d_call: NA; v_call: TRBV7-2; cdr3_nt: TGTGCCAGCAGCCTCCTCGGAGGGGTCGGGGAAAAACTGTTTTTT; cdr3_aa: CASSLLGGVGEKLFF
j_call: TRBJ2-5; clone_size: NA; d_call: TRBD2; v_call: TRBV20-1; cdr3_nt: TGCAGTGCTAGTCCCCTTAGCGGGGTGGGGGGGACCCAGTACTTC; cdr3_aa: CSASPLSGVGGTQYF
j_call: TRBJ1-4; clone_size: NA; d_call: NA; v_call: TRBV10-2; cdr3_nt: TGCGCCAGCAGTGAGTTCCGGGCAACTAATGAAAAACTGTTTTTT; cdr3_aa: CASSEFRATNEKLFF
j_call: TRBJ2-3; clone_size: once; d_call: NA; v_call: TRBV28; cdr3_nt: TGTGCCAGCAGTGGGCTGGGCACAGATACGCAGTATTTT; cdr3_aa: CASSGLGTDTQYF
j_call: TRBJ2-7; clone_size: NA; d_call: TRBD2; v_call: TRBV3-1/TRBV3-2; cdr3_nt: TGTGCCAGCAGCCCCTTGCTCGGGGAGGGGTACGAGCAGTACTTC; cdr3_aa: CASSPLLGEGYEQYF
j_call: TRBJ2-2; clone_size: NA; d_call: NA; v_call: TRBV5-1; cdr3_nt: TGCGCCAGCAGCTTGTATAGGGGGGGAGCTTCATCCGGGGAGCTGTTTTTT; cdr3_aa: CASSLYRGGASSGELFF